This entry lists 8 T cell receptor beta chains sequenced from one sample in a study of T-cell memory formation after mild COVID-19 (dated by TCRdb to the early 2020s). Library method: 5' RACE. Sequencing was performed on an Illumina NovaSeq 6000. The public reads were reanalyzed by TCRdb: fastp trimming at Q25, MiXCR alignment, in-frame beta chains only. Identical CDR3 protein sequences are pooled into one entry, listed with their most common genes and DNA. The sample yields 150,000 to 200,000 distinct CDR3 sequences; around 13% were counted once. Around 14% of the sample goes to the ten largest clones. The material sequenced was PBMCs or a T cell subset sorted from them (not recorded which). The receptor source for this set is an adult woman who had mild COVID-19 (a few samples of this study predate the infection). The sample titles of this study are shuffled in the database, so cell type and time point are left out; the donor was told from shared clones.

This clonotype was observed at least ten times. J is TRBJ1-2 and V is TRBV12-3 or TRBV12-4; weak D call: TRBD1 (6 bases). CDR3 length: 13 amino acids. Trimming stripped 6 bases from V and 3 bases from J, with 11 bases between. The CDR3 sequence is CASRNRADYGYTF. In DNA, the CDR3 is TGTGCCAGCAGAAACAGGGCGGACTATGGCTACACCTTC.

V gene TRBV18 combines with J gene TRBJ2-1, with a weak D call TRBD2 (5 bases). CDR3 length equals 18 residues. CDR1 is KGHSH and CDR2 is LQKENI in the germline V gene. V dropped 5 bases and J dropped 3 bases, with 23 bases sitting between them. CDR3 DNA: TGTGCCAGCTCAGACCTCGGGATCTTAATAAAAGACTACAATGAGCAGTTCTTC. Translating gives CASSDLGILIKDYNEQFF.

In this sample, this clonotype turned up a few times. The J gene is TRBJ2-3, the V gene TRBV7-2, with 7 bases lining up with TRBD2. The V gene end was trimmed by 5 bases and the J gene end by 1 base; junction bases not matched to a gene: 0. CDR1 and CDR2 from the germline V gene are SGHTA and FQGNSA. The CDR3 sequence is 13 residues long. The CDR3 sequence is CASSRGGTDTQYF. The CDR3, as DNA: TGTGCCAGCAGCCGGGGGGGCACAGATACGCAGTATTTT.

Concerning this clonotype itself: The junction departs from the called germline gene at one end, perhaps through a read error. This sequence joins TRBV11-3 and TRBJ2-1; D might be TRBD1 (5 bases). This CDR3 comprises 15 residues. Germline V gives CDR1 SGHNT, CDR2 YENEEA. DNA of the CDR3: TGTGCCAGCACCTTAGACAGTAACTCCTACAATGAGCAGTTCTTC. Its protein is CASTLDSNSYNEQFF.

This clonotype was observed many times. The rearrangement uses TRBV5-6 and TRBJ2-1; 13 nucleotides agree with TRBD2. Germline CDR1 and CDR2: SGHDT and YYEEEE. V lost 4 bases and J lost 7; bases outside the gene matches: 8. The CDR3 is 16 residues long. DNA of the CDR3: TGTGCCAGCAGCCCACTCACGGGACTAGCGGGAAATGAGCAGTTCTTC. Protein sequence: CASSPLTGLAGNEQFF.

This chain uses TRBV5-1 with TRBJ1-4; 11 bases agree with TRBD1. The CDR3 runs to 16 residues. Germline CDR1 reads SGHRS; CDR2 reads YFSETQ. V shed 1 base and J 6 bases; nucleotides not matched to a gene: 5. The CDR3 DNA reads as TGCGCCAGCAGCTTGACGGGGGGACAGGGGGATGAAAAACTGTTTTTT. Its protein is CASSLTGGQGDEKLFF.

This clonotype has only a few counts. The rearrangement links TRBV27 to TRBJ1-5; D gene unclear. Looked up from germline, CDR1 is MNHEY and CDR2 is SMNVEV (reference sequence). The CDR3 length is 16 residues. Trimming removed 2 bases from V and 1 base from J, with 12 bases in between. The CDR3 nucleotides are TGTGCCAGCAGTTTAGTCGCTGGGATGAGCAATCAGCCCCAGCATTTT. Its protein product is CASSLVAGMSNQPQHF.

The rearrangement uses TRBV19 and TRBJ2-1, with 8 bases that match TRBD2. The germline V gene has CDR1 LNHDA and CDR2 SQIVND (reference sequence). This CDR3 contains 13 residues. V was pared by 10 bases and J by 4 bases, with 6 bases of the junction left unmatched. DNA for the CDR3: TGTGCCACTACTAGCGGCCCGTACAATGAGCAGTTCTTC. As protein: CATTSGPYNEQFF.